These 11 T cell receptor beta chains came from one sample sequenced in a study of CD8+ T cells in alopecia areata. RNA extraction was followed by reverse transcription into cDNA, which acted as the sequencing template. Assay: immunoSEQ multiplex PCR; the TCRdb copy retains only in-frame clones and omits some. The table shows 130,000 to 150,000 clones, with around 47% occurring only once. Sequenced: CD4+ T cells sorted from blood. These receptors came from a human donor with alopecia areata.

This clone was picked up a small number of times. The chain has TRBV29-1 and TRBJ2-1, with 12 bases identical to TRBD2. This CDR3 has 15 residues. V lost 5 bases and J lost 1; bases outside the gene matches: 3. Germline assignment: CDR1 SQVTM and CDR2 ANQGSEA. The CDR3 DNA sequence: TGCAGCGTTCGGCTAGCGGGAGGGTCCTACAATGAGCAGTTCTTC. Translation: CSVRLAGGSYNEQFF.

The V gene is TRBV27, the J gene TRBJ2-7; 7 bases are shared with TRBD2. V lost 6 bases, J lost 1 base, and 9 bases stayed unmatched. CDR3 length: 15 amino acids. CDR1 and CDR2 from the germline V gene are MNHEY and SMNVEV (reference sequence). DNA for the CDR3: TGTGCCAGCAGCCTCGGTAGCGGGCGATCCTACGAGCAGTACTTC. Protein product: CASSLGSGRSYEQYF.

V and J are TRBV28 and TRBJ1-5; D not resolved. The CDR3 loop spans 13 amino acids. Germline V lookup: CDR1 MDHEN, CDR2 SYDVKM. V was pared by 5 bases and J by 2 bases, with 7 bases between. CDR3 sequence (DNA): TGTGCCAGCAGTCCGTTGGGCAATCAGCCCCAGCATTTT. This translates into CASSPLGNQPQHF.

The V and J genes are TRBV29-1 and TRBJ1-4, with 10 nucleotides matching TRBD1. The CDR3 runs 13 residues. J was trimmed by 6 bases and V by 7 bases; bases with no gene match: 5. Germline CDR1 is SQVTM and CDR2 is ANQGSEA. The CDR3 sequence is CSARDRGHEKLFF. CDR3 coding DNA: TGCAGCGCCCGGGACAGGGGCCATGAAAAACTGTTTTTT.

The rearrangement links TRBV5-1 to TRBJ2-1, with D possibly TRBD1 on 6 matching bases. The ends were cut back, 2 bases at V and 5 bases at J, with 14 bases in the middle. The CDR3 is made up of 15 amino acids. Germline-derived CDR1 and CDR2 are SGHRS and YFSETQ. The CDR3 coding sequence is TGCGCCAGCAGCTTCTACGCAGGGGCTGACAATGAGCAGTTCTTC. Translated, it gives CASSFYAGADNEQFF.

V gene TRBV30 combines with J gene TRBJ1-2; 8 bases align to TRBD1. From germline, CDR1 is GTSNPN and CDR2 SVGIG (reference sequence). Trimming removed 1 base from V and 7 bases from J; junction bases left unmatched: 5. The CDR3 extends over 13 amino acids. In DNA, the CDR3 is TGTGCCTGGAGTGGGACAGGGAATACTGGCTACACCTTC. It translates to CAWSGTGNTGYTF.

The V and J genes are TRBV2 and TRBJ2-3; D perhaps matches TRBD2 (6 bases). Germline lookup yields CDR1 SNHLY and CDR2 FYNNEI. Deletions cut 4 bases from V and 4 bases from J, with 9 bases between. The CDR3 is 13 amino acids. The CDR3, as DNA: TGTGCCAGCAGTGGCGGGGAAGCAGATACGCAGTATTTT. It translates to CASSGGEADTQYF.

The CDR3 sequence: CASRPRQGSQYF. CDR3 DNA: TGTGCCAGTAGGCCCCGACAGGGCTCCCAGTACTTC. The chain uses TRBV19 and TRBJ2-7; 7 positions agree with TRBD1. Germline V CDR1 and CDR2: LNHDA, SQIVND (reference sequence). The CDR3 consists of 12 residues. With V trimmed by 6 bases and J by 10 bases, 9 bases remained unmatched. The full variable domain, completed using reference TRBV19 and TRBJ2-7, is DGGITQSPKYLFRKEGQNVTLSCEQNLNHDAMYWYRQDPGQGLRLIYYSQIVNDFQKGDIAEGYSVSREKKESFPLTVTSAQKNPTAFYLCASRPRQGSQYFGPGTRLTVT.

The sample holds a few counts of this clone. CDR3 bases: TGTGCCAGCAGCTTAGTTTTGGCTAGCGGGAACTACGAGCAGTACTTC. It encodes CASSLVLASGNYEQYF. This sequence joins TRBV7-8 and TRBJ2-7; 9 bases match TRBD2. The CDR3 has 16 residues. Per germline, CDR1 SGHVS and CDR2 FQNEAQ. V was pared by 1 base and J by 3 bases, with 7 bases of the junction left unmatched.

The chain has TRBV5-1 and TRBJ2-6; TRBD1 aligns across 11 bases. Losses at the gene ends were 6 bases for V and 1 base for J; bases not matched to a gene: 3. The CDR3 is 16 amino acids. In germline, CDR1 is SGHRS, CDR2 YFSETQ. The CDR3 loop is CASKDRGLSGANVLTF. The CDR3 region has the DNA TGCGCCAGCAAGGACAGGGGGCTATCTGGGGCCAACGTCCTGACTTTC.

With regard to this clone: This specimen includes other DNA sequences encoding the same CDR3. This rearrangement joins TRBV4-1 to TRBJ2-7, with 10 nucleotides matching TRBD2. CDR3 length equals 15 residues. V trimming: 1 base; J trimming: 3 bases; junction bases outside the gene matches: 3. Per the germline V gene, CDR1 is MGHRA and CDR2 is YSYEKL. The CDR3 loop reads CASSQGLAGVYEQYF. Written as DNA, the CDR3 is TGCGCCAGCAGCCAAGGGCTAGCGGGAGTCTACGAGCAGTACTTC.